Detailed here is one TCR beta chain. Its antigen is undetermined. Controls that were healthy consisted of blood donors whose median age was around 50 years (range roughly 21-75), with around 53% female. Assay used: immunoSEQ multiplex PCR; TCRdb lists only in-frame clones, some missing. The table shows about 12,000 clones, with 65% to 75% occurring only once. The data were taken from a study of somatic mutations in cytotoxic T cells in rheumatoid arthritis. The study, taken as a whole, reports: Multiple comparisons were not accounted for in the slight TRBV07 underrepresentation seen in rheumatoid arthritis patients. The CD8+ clonality of rheumatoid arthritis patients increased with age, whereas that of healthy controls did not.

Germline loops: CDR1 MDHEN, CDR2 SYDVKM. The CDR3 spans 14 residues. The V end lost 8 bases, the J end lost 7 bases, and 18 bases lay between the germline ends. The V call is TRBV28, the J call TRBJ1-5; D might be TRBD1 (5 bases). The sequenced sample consisted of CD8+ T cells sorted from blood. This clonotype was sampled from a man between 65 and 79 years old in good health. CDR3 region: CASQLRDPGQPQHF. The CDR3 nucleotides are TGTGCCAGCCAACTTAGGGACCCGGGGCAGCCCCAGCATTTT.